The 7 T cell receptor beta chains given below trace back to one sample, sequenced in a study of human T cells and chemical hapten exposure. Time point meaning: pre-sensitization, week 0. As to treatment: therapeutic diphenylcyclopropenone sensitization with weekly scalp DPC. TCRdb used MiXCR to reprocess the RACE reads, holding one entry per CDR3 protein. Of 200,000 to 300,000 distinct CDR3 sequences listed, around 9.3% are singletons. The sample here was whole blood, taken in connection with sensitization to the hapten diphenylcyclopropenone (DPC). The source is a middle-aged woman with alopecia areata. Some clones in this sample may be carry-over from other donors' samples.

The chain recombines TRBV4-1 with TRBJ1-5; 9 bases match TRBD1. Germline assignment: CDR1 MGHRA and CDR2 YSYEKL. V gave up 3 bases and J gave up 0 bases; unmatched junction bases: 12. The length of the CDR3 is 19 residues. CDR3 in DNA: TGCGCCAGCAGCCAGGGACCGGGACAGGGTCCGTATAGCAATCAGCCCCAGCATTTT. Its protein product is CASSQGPGQGPYSNQPQHF.

This clonotype has at least ten counts. The chain recombines TRBV28 with TRBJ2-7; 7 nucleotides match TRBD2. There are 16 residues in the CDR3. The V gene end was trimmed by 3 bases and the J gene end by 0 bases; junction bases not matched to a gene: 8. From germline, CDR1 is MDHEN and CDR2 SYDVKM. The CDR3 sequence is CASSLELARASYEQYF. The DNA of the CDR3 is TGTGCCAGCAGTTTGGAACTAGCGAGGGCCTCCTACGAGCAGTACTTC.

This clonotype has ten or more counts. The gene calls are TRBV3-1 and TRBJ2-1; D may be TRBD2 (6 bases). This CDR3 has 15 amino acids. Germline CDR1 and CDR2: LGHDT and YNNKEL (reference sequence). Trimming shortened V by 0 bases and J by 5 bases, and 11 bases separated the two germline ends. The CDR3 nucleotides are TGTGCCAGCAGCCAAGATACGGGGAGGCACAATGAGCAGTTCTTC. Translated: CASSQDTGRHNEQFF.

This clonotype was picked up a small number of times. The V gene is TRBV7-6, the J gene TRBJ2-7, with 12 bases identical to TRBD2. Germline trimming cut 3 bases from V and 5 bases from J; bases unmatched to any gene: 5. The CDR3 totals 15 residues. Germline CDR1 is SGHVS and CDR2 is FNYEAQ. CDR3 nucleotide sequence: TGTGCCAGCAGCTTGGAGACTAGCGGGAGCCACGAGCAGTACTTC. Protein product: CASSLETSGSHEQYF.

This clonotype has a count of ten or more. V gene TRBV20-1 combines with J gene TRBJ1-6; D is possibly TRBD1 (5 bases). The CDR3 has 15 residues. V gave up 1 base and J gave up 7 bases, with 14 bases separating them. Germline CDR1 reads DFQATT; CDR2 reads SNEGSKA (reference sequence). The CDR3 DNA sequence: TGCAGTGCTAGAGGGGGCGGACCGTTGAATTCACCCCTCCACTTT. Amino acids: CSARGGGPLNSPLHF.

The chain uses TRBV28 and TRBJ1-2; a weak D match, TRBD1 (6 bases). From germline, CDR1 is MDHEN and CDR2 SYDVKM. This CDR3 is 14 amino acids long. V lost 3 bases, J lost 6 bases, and 14 bases lay in between. CDR3: CASSLTQGEHGYTF. CDR3 nucleotides: TGTGCCAGCAGTTTGACACAGGGTGAGCATGGCTACACCTTC.

This clonotype was seen a handful of times. The J gene is TRBJ2-7, the V gene TRBV20-1, with D unclear. The V and J ends lost 5 bases and 7 bases respectively, with 15 bases between them. Germline loops: CDR1 DFQATT, CDR2 SNEGSKA (reference sequence). The CDR3 is 12 residues long. The CDR3 reads CSAPRARREQYF. The CDR3 DNA reads TGCAGTGCTCCTCGGGCCCGTAGGGAGCAGTACTTC.